Presented here are 12 T cell receptor beta chains from one specimen sequenced in a study of cytomegalovirus exposure and HLA in healthy donors. Sequencing was performed with immunoSEQ multiplex PCR; in TCRdb, only in-frame clones are kept and a portion is missing. The sample holds a few hundred thousand clones, 80% to 90% seen once. The sequenced sample was PBMCs. These receptors originate from a woman between 18 and 29 years old in good health and CMV-seronegative.

The chain couples TRBV7-2 to TRBJ1-1, with 8 bases identical to TRBD1. Trimming took 5 bases from V and 1 from J; bases not matched to a gene: 9. CDR1 is SGHTA and CDR2 is FQGNSA in the germline V gene. The CDR3 sequence is 16 residues long. The CDR3 DNA reads TGTGCCAGCAGCCAATACCGGGACAGGCCGAACACTGAAGCTTTCTTT. This translates into CASSQYRDRPNTEAFF.

V usage is TRBV4-2 and J usage is TRBJ2-1, with 12 nucleotides matching TRBD1. Per the germline V gene, CDR1 is LGHNA and CDR2 is YNFKEQ. Losses at the gene ends were 0 bases for V and 9 bases for J; bases not matched to a gene: 12. The CDR3 is 18 residues long. This CDR3 is CASSQDWQGQGAGGEQFF. DNA of the CDR3: TGTGCCAGCAGCCAAGATTGGCAGGGACAGGGGGCTGGTGGTGAGCAGTTCTTC.

The rearrangement uses TRBV6-4 and TRBJ2-3; D remains unclear. From germline, CDR1 is MRHNA and CDR2 SNTAGT. CDR3 length equals 17 residues. The V and J ends lost 6 bases and 2 bases respectively, with 21 bases between them. The CDR3 sequence is CASRSPTPKLYTDTQYF. The DNA of the CDR3 is TGTGCCAGCAGAAGCCCAACCCCCAAGCTATACACAGATACGCAGTATTTT.

This chain links TRBV7-2 with TRBJ2-1, with TRBD2 matching 15 bases. The V and J ends lost 3 bases and 5 bases, in that order; junction bases with no gene match: 5. The CDR3 runs 17 residues. Germline V gene sequence: CDR1 SGHTA, CDR2 FQGNSA. CDR3 loop: CASSFEGLAGGHNEQFF. CDR3 DNA: TGTGCCAGCAGCTTCGAAGGACTAGCGGGAGGGCACAATGAGCAGTTCTTC.

V and J are TRBV6-5 and TRBJ1-4, with TRBD1 matching 10 bases. Trimming at V came to 6 bases and at J to 6 bases, leaving 4 bases not matched to a gene. Germline assignment: CDR1 MNHEY and CDR2 SVGAGI. This CDR3 is built from 14 residues. CDR3 protein: CASSPGTGDEKLFF. The CDR3 nucleotides are TGTGCCAGCAGCCCCGGGACAGGGGATGAAAAACTGTTTTTT.

DNA of the CDR3: TGTGCCAGCACCTCCCACAGCGGCGGGAAGACCCAGTACTTC. This translates into CASTSHSGGKTQYF. The chain combines TRBV28 with TRBJ2-5; D is possibly TRBD2 (6 bases). V was clipped by 7 bases and J by 6 bases, with 18 bases between them. The germline V gene has CDR1 MDHEN and CDR2 SYDVKM. The CDR3 is made up of 14 amino acids.

The V and J genes are TRBV9 and TRBJ1-4; tentatively, D is TRBD1 (5 bases). CDR3 length: 15 residues. The V gene's germline CDR1 is SGDLS and CDR2 YYNGEE. V was shortened by 0 bases and J by 5 bases, with 11 bases between the two germline ends. For the CDR3, the DNA is TGTGCCAGCAGCGTAGGGGCAGGGTACAATGAAAAACTGTTTTTT. This sequence encodes CASSVGAGYNEKLFF.

The chain uses TRBV7-9 and TRBJ2-7; TRBD1 aligns across 10 bases. This CDR3 region has 16 residues. Germline CDR1 and CDR2: SEHNR and FQNEAQ (reference sequence). Trimming took 0 bases from V and 4 from J; bases not matched to a gene: 6. The CDR3 here is CASSLARQGARYEQYF. The CDR3 nucleotides are TGTGCCAGCAGCTTAGCTCGACAGGGGGCAAGGTACGAGCAGTACTTC.

This clone occurred once. The chain combines TRBV29-1 with TRBJ1-1; 7 bases fit TRBD1. This CDR3 has 13 residues. Germline trimming cut 7 bases from V and 1 base from J; bases unmatched to any gene: 6. The germline V gene has CDR1 SQVTM and CDR2 ANQGSEA. The CDR3 protein is CSGLRQGNTEAFF. The CDR3 DNA reads as TGCAGCGGGTTAAGACAGGGGAACACTGAAGCTTTCTTT.

This chain uses TRBV4-1 with TRBJ2-7; 13 bases agree with TRBD2. V trimming: 5 bases; J trimming: 6 bases; junction bases outside the gene matches: 10. Germline CDR1 and CDR2: MGHRA and YSYEKL. This CDR3 comprises 16 residues. CDR3 protein: CASSYRLAGGRGEQYF. In DNA, the CDR3 is TGCGCCAGCAGCTACCGACTAGCGGGAGGACGTGGCGAGCAGTACTTC.

This sequence joins TRBV7-3 and TRBJ1-1; D is unclear. Germline CDR1 reads SGHTA; CDR2 reads FQGTGA. The CDR3 runs 13 residues. Trimming left V 5 bases short and J 1 base short, with 8 bases between. The CDR3 is CASSRRGNTEAFF. The CDR3 DNA is TGTGCCAGCAGCCGGCGGGGGAACACTGAAGCTTTCTTT.

This clone has more than one count but fewer than ten. This sequence joins TRBV6-6 and TRBJ1-5; possible D gene TRBD1, 5 bases. Germline V gene sequence: CDR1 MNHNY, CDR2 SVGAGI (reference sequence). Trimming took 2 bases from V and 5 from J, leaving 16 bases between them. The CDR3 runs to 16 residues. The DNA of the CDR3 is TGTGCCAGCAGTTACGAGGGACGGGGGGTAGATCAGCCCCAGCATTTT. Translation gives CASSYEGRGVDQPQHF.